This T cell receptor beta chain appears in the sequencing data of a study of shared clonotypes between healthy human individuals. This CDR3 is 12 amino acids long. Trimming removed 6 bases at V and 8 bases at J, with 13 bases between. Germline V gene lookup returns CDR1 MNHEY and CDR2 SVGAGI. Some clones are missing from TCRdb's copy, which holds only in-frame ones; the method was immunoSEQ multiplex PCR. Of a few million clones in the sample, more than 90% are singletons; the top ten hold about 0.13%. This TCR was recovered from a man in his late teens or twenties in good health. The sample was naive CD4+ T cells sorted from blood. Subset in this sample: CD45RA+ positively selected. V gene TRBV6-5 combines with J gene TRBJ1-1; D is ambiguous. CDR3 coding DNA: TGTGCCAGCAGCCGGGGAGAGTTAGAAGCTTTCTTT. Encoded protein: CASSRGELEAFF.